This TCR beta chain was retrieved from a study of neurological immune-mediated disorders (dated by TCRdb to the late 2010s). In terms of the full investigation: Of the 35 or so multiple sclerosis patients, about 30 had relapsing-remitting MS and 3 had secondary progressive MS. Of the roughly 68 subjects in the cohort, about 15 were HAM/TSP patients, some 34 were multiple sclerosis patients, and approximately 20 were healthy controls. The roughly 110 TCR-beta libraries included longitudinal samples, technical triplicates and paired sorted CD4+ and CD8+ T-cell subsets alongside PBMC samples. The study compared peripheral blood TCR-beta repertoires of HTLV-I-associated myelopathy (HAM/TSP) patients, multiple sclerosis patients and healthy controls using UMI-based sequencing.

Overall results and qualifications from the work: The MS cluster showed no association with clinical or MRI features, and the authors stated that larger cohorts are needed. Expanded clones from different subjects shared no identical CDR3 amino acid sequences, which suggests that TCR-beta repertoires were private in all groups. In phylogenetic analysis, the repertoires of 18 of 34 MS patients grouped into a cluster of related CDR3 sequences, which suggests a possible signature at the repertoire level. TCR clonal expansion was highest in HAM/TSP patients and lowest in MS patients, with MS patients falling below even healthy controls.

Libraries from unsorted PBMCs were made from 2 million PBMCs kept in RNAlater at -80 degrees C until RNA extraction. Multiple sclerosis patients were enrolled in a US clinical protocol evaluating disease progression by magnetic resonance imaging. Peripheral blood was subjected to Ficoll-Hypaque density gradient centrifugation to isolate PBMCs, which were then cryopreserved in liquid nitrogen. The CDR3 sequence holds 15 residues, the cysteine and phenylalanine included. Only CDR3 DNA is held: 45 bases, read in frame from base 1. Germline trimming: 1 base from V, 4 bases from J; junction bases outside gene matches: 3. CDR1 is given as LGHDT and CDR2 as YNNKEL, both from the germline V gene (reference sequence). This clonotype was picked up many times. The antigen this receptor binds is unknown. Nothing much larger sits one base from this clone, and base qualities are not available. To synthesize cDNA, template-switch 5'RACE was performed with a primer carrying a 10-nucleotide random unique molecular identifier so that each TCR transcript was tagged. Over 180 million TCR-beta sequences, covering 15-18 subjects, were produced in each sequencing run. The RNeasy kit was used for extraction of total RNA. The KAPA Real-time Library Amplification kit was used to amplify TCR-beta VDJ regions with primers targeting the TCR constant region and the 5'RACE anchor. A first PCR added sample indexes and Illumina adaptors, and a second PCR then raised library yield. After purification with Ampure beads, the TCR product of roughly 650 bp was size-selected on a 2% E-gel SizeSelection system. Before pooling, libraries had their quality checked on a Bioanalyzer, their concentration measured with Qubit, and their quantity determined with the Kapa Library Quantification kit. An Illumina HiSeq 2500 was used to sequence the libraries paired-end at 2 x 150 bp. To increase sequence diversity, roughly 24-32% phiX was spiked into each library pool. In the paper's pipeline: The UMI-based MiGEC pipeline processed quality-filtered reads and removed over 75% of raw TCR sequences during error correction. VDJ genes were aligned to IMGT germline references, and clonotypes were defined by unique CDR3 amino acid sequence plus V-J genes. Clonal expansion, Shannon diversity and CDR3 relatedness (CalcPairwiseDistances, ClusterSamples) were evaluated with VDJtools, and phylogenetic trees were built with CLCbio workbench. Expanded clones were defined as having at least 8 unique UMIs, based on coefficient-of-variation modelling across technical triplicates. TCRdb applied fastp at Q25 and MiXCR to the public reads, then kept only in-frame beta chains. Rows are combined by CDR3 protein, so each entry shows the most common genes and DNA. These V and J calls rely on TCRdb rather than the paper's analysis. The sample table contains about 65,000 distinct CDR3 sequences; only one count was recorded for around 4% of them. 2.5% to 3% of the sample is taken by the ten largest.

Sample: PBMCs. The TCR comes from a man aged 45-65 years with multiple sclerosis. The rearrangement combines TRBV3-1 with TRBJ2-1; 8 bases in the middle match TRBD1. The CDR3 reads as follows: CASSQVTGVYNEQFF. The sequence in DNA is TGTGCCAGCAGCCAAGTGACAGGGGTTTACAATGAGCAGTTCTTC.